These 17 T cell receptor beta chains originate from one sample sequenced in a study of T-cell memory formation after mild COVID-19. TCRdb processed the 5' RACE reads anew with MiXCR; each CDR3 protein has one entry. The top ten hold around a fifth of the sample, which has about 360,000 distinct CDR3 sequences, about an eighth seen once. Sequencing used PBMCs or a T cell subset sorted from them (not recorded which). These TCRs come from a man younger than 35 who had mild COVID-19 (a few samples of this study predate the infection). Cell type and time point are not known.

The chain recombines TRBV12-3 or TRBV12-4 with TRBJ1-2; D call uncertain. Trimming shortened V by 6 bases and J by 4 bases, and 21 bases separated the two germline ends. This CDR3 region has 16 residues. CDR3 sequence: CASSRPLDLRSYGYTF. CDR3 sequence (DNA): TGTGCCAGCAGCAGACCCCTGGACCTTCGGAGCTATGGCTACACCTTC.

The rearrangement links TRBV28 to TRBJ1-1; D ambiguous. The ends were cut back, 4 bases at V and 10 bases at J, with 16 bases in the middle. CDR1 and CDR2 (germline): MDHEN, SYDVKM. The CDR3 is made up of 13 amino acids. The DNA of the CDR3 is TGTGCCAGCAGTTCCCCCTCGCCCCGGCGAGCTTTCTTT. Protein product: CASSSPSPRRAFF.

This clonotype was seen repeatedly, ten times or more. The rearrangement joins TRBV5-1 to TRBJ2-3, with 9 nucleotides matching TRBD1. Germline assignment: CDR1 SGHRS and CDR2 YFSETQ. The CDR3 consists of 16 residues. J gave up 4 bases and V 4 bases, and 10 bases lay outside the gene matches. CDR3 DNA: TGCGCCAGCAGCGCCCCGCTTACAGGGGGCTCAGATACGCAGTATTTT. Translating gives CASSAPLTGGSDTQYF.

The chain couples TRBV27 to TRBJ1-4; D is unclear. The V gene's germline CDR1 is MNHEY and CDR2 SMNVEV (reference sequence). V dropped 2 bases and J dropped 3 bases, with 13 bases sitting between them. The CDR3 is 16 amino acids. The CDR3 here is CASSLSIQLSNEKLFF. The CDR3 DNA follows: TGTGCCAGCAGTTTAAGTATCCAGTTGTCTAATGAAAAACTGTTTTTT.

The chain uses TRBV6-6 and TRBJ2-5, with D possibly TRBD2 on 5 matching bases. From germline, CDR1 is MNHNY and CDR2 SVGAGI (reference sequence). V was shortened by 2 bases and J by 3 bases, with 10 bases between the two germline ends. The CDR3 runs 14 residues. The CDR3 nucleotides read TGTGCCAGCAGTTACCGCCCAGCGGAAGAGACCCAGTACTTC. Protein product: CASSYRPAEETQYF.

This clonotype was observed a few times. V usage is TRBV3-1 and J usage is TRBJ2-7; 7 nucleotides match TRBD1. From germline, CDR1 is LGHDT and CDR2 YNNKEL (reference sequence). Losses at the gene ends were 4 bases for V and 6 bases for J; bases not matched to a gene: 9. The CDR3 is 14 residues long. CDR3 bases: TGTGCCAGCAGCCTCTTTCAGGGGGTGTTCGAGCAGTACTTC. Protein product: CASSLFQGVFEQYF.

This clonotype was recorded many times. V gene TRBV7-8 combines with J gene TRBJ1-1, with D tentatively TRBD1 (5 bases). CDR1 and CDR2 (germline): SGHVS, FQNEAQ. V gave up 5 bases and J gave up 8 bases, with 21 bases separating them. CDR3 size: 15 residues. The CDR3 coding sequence is TGTGCCAGCAGCCCCCTAAAGGGGACCTCCCGGGAAGCTTTCTTT. Translating gives CASSPLKGTSREAFF.

This clonotype was seen a few times. This rearrangement joins TRBV5-1 to TRBJ2-2; tentatively, D is TRBD1 (6 bases). CDR3 size: 15 residues. With 4 bases removed from V and 3 bases from J, the gap between germline ends came to 13 bases. CDR1 is SGHRS, CDR2 YFSETQ, per germline. CDR3 loop: CASSPTGTYTGELFF. CDR3 nucleotide sequence: TGCGCCAGCAGCCCCACAGGGACCTACACCGGGGAGCTGTTTTTT.

This clonotype was seen a handful of times. The chain employs TRBV4-1 and TRBJ2-7; D unclear. Trimming cost V 0 bases and J 7 bases, with 10 bases left between them. CDR3 length: 13 amino acids. Germline V lookup: CDR1 MGHRA, CDR2 YSYEKL. The CDR3 protein is CASSQDTTPEQYF. The CDR3, as DNA: TGCGCCAGCAGCCAAGATACGACCCCGGAGCAGTACTTC.

The chain combines TRBV18 with TRBJ1-2; no clear D gene. CDR1 and CDR2 (germline): KGHSH, LQKENI. Trimming pared 2 bases from V and 7 bases from J, leaving 5 bases between. There are 11 residues in the CDR3. The CDR3 sequence is CASSPDTGYTF. CDR3 nucleotide sequence: TGTGCCAGCTCACCAGACACTGGCTACACCTTC. Variable domain in full (rest from reference TRBV18 and TRBJ1-2): NAGVMQNPRHLVRRRGQEARLRCSPMKGHSHVYWYRQLPEEGLKFMVYLQKENIIDESGMPKERFSAEFPKEGPSILRIQQVVRGDSAAYFCASSPDTGYTFGSGTRLTVV.

V gene TRBV6-2 or TRBV6-3 combines with J gene TRBJ1-5; tentative D call: TRBD1 (6 bases). CDR1 and CDR2 from the germline V gene are MNHEY and SVGEGT. V was trimmed by 7 bases and J by 7 bases, leaving 11 bases between them. This CDR3 spans 12 amino acids. This CDR3 is CASKARGQPQHF. CDR3 nucleotides: TGTGCCAGCAAGGCCAGGGGACAGCCCCAGCATTTT.

A single count supports this clonotype. The rearrangement links TRBV7-2 to TRBJ2-7; a possible D gene is TRBD2 (6 bases). The germline V gene encodes CDR1 SGHTA and CDR2 FQGNSA. V dropped 3 bases and J dropped 3 bases, with 18 bases sitting between them. The CDR3 sequence is 16 residues long. The CDR3 DNA sequence: TGTGCCAGCAGCTTTTCGGGCGGGGAATATGGCTACGAGCAGTACTTC. This encodes CASSFSGGEYGYEQYF.

In this sample, this clonotype turned up a few times. The chain employs TRBV29-1 and TRBJ1-1; D is unresolved. Germline assignment: CDR1 SQVTM and CDR2 ANQGSEA. This CDR3 region has 12 residues. V shed 4 bases and J shed 0 bases, with 6 bases lying between them. DNA of the CDR3: TGCAGCGTTGTATGGATGAACACTGAAGCTTTCTTT. Its protein is CSVVWMNTEAFF.

The V gene is TRBV24-1, the J gene TRBJ2-1; 8 nucleotides align to TRBD1. The CDR3 loop spans 15 amino acids. Germline CDR1 and CDR2: KGHDR and SFDVKD. The V gene end was trimmed by 9 bases and the J gene end by 5 bases; junction bases not matched to a gene: 11. CDR3: CATSPGTGVNNEQFF. The CDR3 DNA reads TGTGCCACCTCCCCCGGGACAGGAGTCAACAATGAGCAGTTCTTC.

This clonotype was seen more than once but under ten times. This chain connects TRBV20-1 to TRBJ1-1; 11 bases line up with TRBD1. Germline V lookup: CDR1 DFQATT, CDR2 SNEGSKA (reference sequence). After removal of 3 bases from V and 3 bases from J, the junction contained 6 bases not matched to a gene. The length of the CDR3 is 15 residues. CDR3 protein: CSARGTGGRDTEAFF. CDR3 nucleotide sequence: TGCAGTGCTAGGGGGACAGGGGGGCGAGACACTGAAGCTTTCTTT.

The chain combines TRBV7-9 with TRBJ1-4; no definite D call. Trimming removed 5 bases at V and 3 bases at J, with 13 bases between. Germline V gene sequence: CDR1 SEHNR, CDR2 FQNEAQ (reference sequence). The CDR3 runs to 15 residues. CDR3 DNA: TGTGCCAGCAGCCTAGTCAGGAACCCTAATGAAAAACTGTTTTTT. Its translation is CASSLVRNPNEKLFF.

V gene TRBV12-3 or TRBV12-4 combines with J gene TRBJ2-1; TRBD1 or TRBD2 may be the D gene (6 bases each). V was trimmed by 3 bases and J by 8 bases, leaving 11 bases between them. CDR3 length: 13 amino acids. The CDR3 DNA follows: TGTGCCAGCAGTTTCCCGGGGGCCGATGAGCAGTTCTTC. Its translation is CASSFPGADEQFF.